A single sample gave rise to the 21 T cell receptor beta chains below, sequenced in a study of blood T cell repertoires in COVID-19. The method was immunoSEQ multiplex PCR; TCRdb's version includes in-frame clones alone and lacks a portion of them. This repertoire shows some 180,000 clones, about four fifths found once; its top ten account for about a tenth. The sequencing sample was made of peripheral blood. The receptor source for this set is a man in his sixties or seventies with active or convalescent COVID-19.

Comment on this clone: Other nucleotide sequences in the sample specify the same CDR3. V is TRBV2 and J is TRBJ2-1, with D possibly being TRBD1 (6 bases). Between the trimmed V and J ends, which lost 5 bases and 5 bases, there was a span of 10 bases. Germline V CDR1 and CDR2: SNHLY, FYNNEI. CDR3 length: 13 residues. DNA for the CDR3: TGTGCCAGCAGTTCTGACAGGAACAATGAGCAGTTCTTC. Its protein product is CASSSDRNNEQFF.

The chain is built from TRBV3-1 (or the pseudogene TRBV3-2) and TRBJ1-4; D might be TRBD1 (5 bases). Germline V gives CDR1 LGHDT, CDR2 YNNKEL (reference sequence). This CDR3 is 16 amino acids long. With 4 bases removed from V and 0 bases from J, the gap between germline ends came to 12 bases. The CDR3: CASSLRDWATNEKLFF. In nucleotides, the CDR3 is TGTGCCAGCAGCCTCCGGGACTGGGCAACTAATGAAAAACTGTTTTTT.

This clone appeared a single time. This specimen includes other DNA sequences encoding the same CDR3. The chain joins TRBV18 to TRBJ2-7, with 8 bases matching TRBD1. Germline CDR1 is KGHSH and CDR2 is LQKENI. V was clipped by 3 bases and J by 3 bases; unmatched bases: 4. CDR3 length equals 14 residues. The CDR3 reads CASSPGTGGYEQYF. As DNA, the CDR3 is TGTGCCAGCTCACCGGGGACAGGCGGCTACGAGCAGTACTTC. The entire variable domain, with the rest obtained from reference TRBV18 and TRBJ2-7, is as follows: NAGVMQNPRHLVRRRGQEARLRCSPMKGHSHVYWYRQLPEEGLKFMVYLQKENIIDESGMPKERFSAEFPKEGPSILRIQQVVRGDSAAYFCASSPGTGGYEQYFGPGTRLTVT.

This chain links TRBV7-3 with TRBJ2-1; the match to TRBD2 covers 11 bases. The CDR3 totals 14 residues. Trimming cost V 4 bases and J 11 bases; bases outside gene matches: 7. Germline assignment: CDR1 SGHTA and CDR2 FQGTGA. The CDR3 here is CASSSGLAASKQFF. CDR3 nucleotides: TGTGCCAGCAGCTCGGGACTAGCGGCAAGTAAGCAGTTCTTC.

The chain combines TRBV6-2 or TRBV6-3 with TRBJ1-2; D not resolved. The CDR3 covers 17 residues. Looked up from germline, CDR1 is MNHEY and CDR2 is SVGEGT. The V end was cut by 0 bases, the J end by 1 base, with 15 bases between. The CDR3 sequence is CASSYSVATAFNYGYTF. In DNA form, the CDR3 reads TGTGCCAGCAGTTACTCCGTAGCAACTGCATTTAACTATGGCTACACCTTC.

The chain employs TRBV18 and TRBJ2-5; 10 bases map to TRBD2. J gave up 5 bases and V 1 base, and 4 bases lay outside the gene matches. The germline gives CDR1 KGHSH, CDR2 LQKENI. CDR3 length: 15 residues. CDR3 sequence: CASSPLAGGEETQYF. As DNA, the CDR3 is TGTGCCAGCTCACCACTAGCGGGGGGCGAGGAGACCCAGTACTTC.

V is TRBV6-2 or TRBV6-3 and J is TRBJ2-7; D gene unclear. The ends were cut back, 5 bases at V and 2 bases at J, with 7 bases in the middle. The CDR3 has 12 residues. Germline lookup yields CDR1 MNHEY and CDR2 SVGEGT. The CDR3 protein is CASSVPTYEQYF. The CDR3 DNA reads TGTGCCAGCAGTGTACCTACCTACGAGCAGTACTTC.

This sequence joins TRBV15 and TRBJ2-3; 9 positions agree with TRBD1. This CDR3 is built from 16 residues. V shed 1 base, J shed 3 bases, and the junction held 5 bases outside the gene matches. Looked up from germline, CDR1 is LNHNV and CDR2 is YYDKDF (reference sequence). The CDR3, as DNA: TGTGCCACCAGCAGAGGAGGGGGACAGGGAACAGATACGCAGTATTTT. Its protein is CATSRGGGQGTDTQYF.

The V call is TRBV6-5, the J call TRBJ1-3, with D possibly being TRBD1 (6 bases). There are 13 residues in the CDR3. V lost 10 bases, J lost 0 bases, and 10 bases lay in between. Germline V gene sequence: CDR1 MNHEY, CDR2 SVGAGI. The CDR3 nucleotides are TGTGCCACCAGGGGAGCCTCTGGAAACACCATATATTTT. It encodes CATRGASGNTIYF.

The gene calls are TRBV18 and TRBJ1-5, with D unclear. Trimming stripped 3 bases from V and 3 bases from J, with 6 bases between. The CDR3 length is 13 residues. CDR1 is KGHSH and CDR2 is LQKENI in the germline V gene. The CDR3 DNA reads as TGTGCCAGCTCACCGGGCACCAATCAGCCCCAGCATTTT. Amino acid sequence: CASSPGTNQPQHF.

This sequence joins TRBV18 and TRBJ2-3, with D possibly TRBD1 on 5 matching bases. The V and J ends lost 2 bases and 5 bases respectively, with 17 bases between them. The germline CDR1 and CDR2 sequences are KGHSH and LQKENI. This CDR3 is 16 amino acids long. This chain's CDR3 is CASSPLKGQVGDTQYF. CDR3 sequence (DNA): TGTGCCAGCTCACCATTGAAGGGGCAGGTCGGAGATACGCAGTATTTT. Based on the CDR3 plus reference TRBV18 and TRBJ2-3, the full variable domain is NAGVMQNPRHLVRRRGQEARLRCSPMKGHSHVYWYRQLPEEGLKFMVYLQKENIIDESGMPKERFSAEFPKEGPSILRIQQVVRGDSAAYFCASSPLKGQVGDTQYFGPGTRLTVL.

This clone was recorded only once. CDR3 protein: CASSSLGQLNTEAFF. The CDR3 coding sequence is TGTGCCAGCAGTTCCCTGGGACAGTTGAACACTGAAGCTTTCTTT. The V gene is TRBV6-5, the J gene TRBJ1-1; TRBD1 agrees at 7 bases. In germline, CDR1 is MNHEY, CDR2 SVGAGI. Unmatched junction bases numbered 5, after V lost 4 bases and J lost 0 bases. The CDR3 spans 15 residues.

This chain connects TRBV5-1 to TRBJ2-1; 9 nucleotides match TRBD2. CDR3 length equals 16 residues. Germline assignment: CDR1 SGHRS and CDR2 YFSETQ. V lost 2 bases, J lost 6 bases, and 9 bases stayed unmatched. CDR3 residues: CASSFTAGGRINEQFF. The DNA for the CDR3 is TGCGCCAGCAGCTTTACAGCGGGAGGCCGGATCAATGAGCAGTTCTTC.

The V call is TRBV4-3, the J call TRBJ1-1, with a tentative D call TRBD1 (6 bases). The CDR3 spans 15 residues. V shed 5 bases and J shed 3 bases, with 16 bases lying between them. Germline CDR1 is LGHNA and CDR2 is YSLEER. Written as DNA, the CDR3 is TGCGCCAGCAGCTCACAGGGTTATTGGGACACTGAAGCTTTCTTT. Residues: CASSSQGYWDTEAFF.

This clone appeared a few times. Other DNA sequences in this sample translate to the same CDR3. J is TRBJ2-2 and V is TRBV7-3, with D perhaps TRBD2 (6 bases). The CDR3 has 13 residues. V lost 5 bases and J lost 4, with 8 bases in between. Germline CDR1 reads SGHTA; CDR2 reads FQGTGA. The DNA for the CDR3 is TGTGCCAGCAGCCTGGGGGGCACCGGGGAGCTGTTTTTT. Translation: CASSLGGTGELFF.

This chain links TRBV27 with TRBJ1-2, with D possibly matching TRBD1 (5 bases). The CDR3 is 16 amino acids. V gave up 7 bases and J gave up 10 bases, with 28 bases separating them. Germline CDR1 is MNHEY and CDR2 is SMNVEV (reference sequence). CDR3: CASTRDFFYGASDYTF. CDR3 DNA: TGTGCCAGCACCCGGGACTTTTTTTATGGGGCTAGTGACTACACCTTC.

The V call is TRBV5-1, the J call TRBJ2-1; possible D gene TRBD2, 6 bases. CDR3 length: 20 amino acids. Germline V CDR1 and CDR2: SGHRS, YFSETQ. The V end was cut by 1 base, the J end by 3 bases, with 26 bases between. The CDR3 loop is CASSLKLGGAQYGGYNEQFF. The CDR3 DNA follows: TGCGCCAGCAGCTTGAAGTTGGGCGGGGCCCAATACGGTGGCTACAATGAGCAGTTCTTC.

The chain uses TRBV6-5 and TRBJ1-5; 10 bases agree with TRBD1. Germline V CDR1 and CDR2: MNHEY, SVGAGI. This CDR3 contains 15 residues. Losses at the gene ends were 5 bases for V and 4 bases for J; bases not matched to a gene: 5. The CDR3 nucleotides are TGTGCCAGCAGTCAGGGACAGGGGTTAAATCAGCCCCAGCATTTT. The encoded protein is CASSQGQGLNQPQHF.

The chain carries TRBV30 and TRBJ2-7, with 7 bases identical to TRBD1. The CDR3 consists of 16 residues. Germline V CDR1 and CDR2: GTSNPN, SVGIG (reference sequence). Losses at the gene ends were 4 bases for V and 0 bases for J; bases not matched to a gene: 12. CDR3 sequence (DNA): TGTGCCTGGACGATCCGGGACAGAAAATACTCCTACGAGCAGTACTTC. It encodes CAWTIRDRKYSYEQYF.

The table lists this clone with a few counts. The same CDR3 can be traced to other DNA sequences in this sample. The chain joins TRBV6-2 or TRBV6-3 to TRBJ2-2; no clear D. V was pared by 1 base and J by 5 bases, with 5 bases between. Germline CDR1 reads MNHEY; CDR2 reads SVGEGT. This CDR3 has 13 amino acids. This CDR3 is CASSYWATGELFF. The CDR3 DNA reads as TGTGCCAGCAGTTACTGGGCGACCGGGGAGCTGTTTTTT.

V and J are TRBV7-2 and TRBJ2-3; 9 bases align to TRBD2. The ends lost 4 bases at V and 2 bases at J; junction bases unmatched: 7. The CDR3 spans 16 residues. Germline CDR1 SGHTA, CDR2 FQGNSA. The CDR3 sequence: CASSSQLAGDTDTQYF. The CDR3 DNA reads TGTGCCAGCAGCTCCCAACTAGCGGGTGACACAGATACGCAGTATTTT.